This TCR beta chain was observed in a study of T cells in Graves' hyperthyroidism and ophthalmopathy. Study-wide context: Pretreatment peripheral blood was obtained at initial diagnosis.

This CDR3 is built from 11 residues. CDR1 SGHTA and CDR2 FQGNSA come from the germline V gene. Trimming stripped 1 base from V and 10 bases from J, with 5 bases between. There were TCR beta CDR3 regions amplified from RNA transcripts. Primed by the HTBI set, a first-round RT-PCR was run on the TCR CDR3. TCRdb analysed the multiplex PCR reads with MiXCR anew, one entry per CDR3 protein. The table has hundreds of thousands of distinct CDR3 sequences, about 15% seen once. This clonotype was seen at least ten times. This receptor was identified in a woman under 40 with Graves' hyperthyroidism that later progressed to Graves' ophthalmopathy. The source material was blood. V gene TRBV7-2 combines with J gene TRBJ2-1; D uncertain. CDR3 DNA: TGTGCCAGCAGCTTAGTTGTGGAGCAGTTCTTC. Its translation is CASSLVVEQFF.